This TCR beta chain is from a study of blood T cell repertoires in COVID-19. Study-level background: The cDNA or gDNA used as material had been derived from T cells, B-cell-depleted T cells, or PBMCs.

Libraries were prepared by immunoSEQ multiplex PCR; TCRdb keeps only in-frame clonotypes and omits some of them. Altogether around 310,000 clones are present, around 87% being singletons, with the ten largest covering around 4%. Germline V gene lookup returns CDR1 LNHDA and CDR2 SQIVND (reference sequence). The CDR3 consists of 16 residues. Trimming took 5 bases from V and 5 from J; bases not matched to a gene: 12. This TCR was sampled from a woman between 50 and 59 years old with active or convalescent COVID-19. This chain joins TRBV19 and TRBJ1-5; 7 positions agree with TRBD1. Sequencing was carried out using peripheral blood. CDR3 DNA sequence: TGTGCCAGTAGTCCGGGGGACAGAGTATTTTATCAGCCCCAGCATTTT. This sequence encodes CASSPGDRVFYQPQHF.